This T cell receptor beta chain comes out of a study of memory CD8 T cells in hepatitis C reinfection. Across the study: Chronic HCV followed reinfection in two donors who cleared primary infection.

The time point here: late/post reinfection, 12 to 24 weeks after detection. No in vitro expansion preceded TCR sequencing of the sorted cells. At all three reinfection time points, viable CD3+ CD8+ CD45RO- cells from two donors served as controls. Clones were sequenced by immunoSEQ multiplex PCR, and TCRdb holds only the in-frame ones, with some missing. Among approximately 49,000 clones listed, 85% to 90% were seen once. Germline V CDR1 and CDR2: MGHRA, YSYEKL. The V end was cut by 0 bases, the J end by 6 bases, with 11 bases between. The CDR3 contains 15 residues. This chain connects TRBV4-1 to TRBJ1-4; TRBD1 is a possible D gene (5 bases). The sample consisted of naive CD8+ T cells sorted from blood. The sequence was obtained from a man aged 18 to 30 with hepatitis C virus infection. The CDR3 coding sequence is TGCGCCAGCAGCCAAGAAAGGGGCGCTTATGAAAAACTGTTTTTT. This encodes CASSQERGAYEKLFF.